One and the same sample provided the 6 T cell receptor beta chains below, sequenced in a study of blood T cell repertoires in COVID-19. Sequencing used immunoSEQ multiplex PCR; TCRdb keeps in-frame clones, though not all of them. The table lists over 80,000 clones, 86% of them singletons, with 1.2% in the top ten. Sequencing was performed on peripheral blood. All receptors come from a man aged 80 or over with active or convalescent COVID-19.

CDR3 DNA: TGCAGCGTAAGGGGACAGGGGGCGAACACCGGGGAGCTGTTTTTT. This codes for CSVRGQGANTGELFF. This sequence joins TRBV29-1 and TRBJ2-2, with 11 bases lining up with TRBD1. The CDR3 totals 15 residues. Trimming removed 6 bases from V and 0 bases from J; junction bases left unmatched: 3. Germline lookup yields CDR1 SQVTM and CDR2 ANQGSEA.

This chain joins TRBV19 and TRBJ1-4, with TRBD1 matching 7 bases. This CDR3 is built from 16 residues. V was pared by 7 bases and J by 0 bases, with 8 bases of the junction left unmatched. Germline assignment: CDR1 LNHDA and CDR2 SQIVND (reference sequence). The DNA for the CDR3 is TGTGCCAGTACCCGGACAGGCCCAGCAACTAATGAAAAACTGTTTTTT. It specifies CASTRTGPATNEKLFF.

The rearrangement uses TRBV14 and TRBJ2-2, with 7 bases matching TRBD1. The CDR3 is 15 amino acids. With V trimmed by 2 bases and J by 4 bases, 4 bases remained unmatched. Germline V CDR1 and CDR2: SGHDN, FVKESK. For the CDR3, the DNA is TGTGCCAGCAGCCAATTGACAGGGAGCACCGGGGAGCTGTTTTTT. This translates into CASSQLTGSTGELFF.

The chain recombines TRBV3-1 (or the pseudogene TRBV3-2) with TRBJ2-3; 9 nucleotides agree with TRBD1. The germline CDR1 and CDR2 sequences are LGHDT and YNNKEL (reference sequence). The CDR3 sequence is 15 residues long. Germline trimming cut 3 bases from V and 7 bases from J; bases unmatched to any gene: 8. The CDR3 nucleotides read TGTGCCAGCAGCCAGGGGGTACAGGGGGCCTATACGCAGTATTTT. As protein: CASSQGVQGAYTQYF.

CDR3 sequence reads: CASSLDQTSGQFF. For the CDR3, the DNA is TGTGCCAGCAGCTTAGATCAGACTAGCGGGCAGTTCTTC. V is TRBV11-3 and J is TRBJ2-1; 9 nucleotides agree with TRBD2. This CDR3 spans 13 amino acids. The junction had 3 bases not matched to a gene; V was cut back by 0 bases and J by 12 bases. Germline-derived CDR1 and CDR2 are SGHNT and YENEEA.

CDR3 DNA: TGTGCCAGCAGCTCCACTAGAGCAGACATTTCCTACGAGCAGTACTTC. This sequence encodes CASSSTRADISYEQYF. The rearrangement links TRBV28 to TRBJ2-7, with D possibly being TRBD2 (5 bases). CDR3 size: 16 residues. V was pared by 6 bases and J by 1 base, with 19 bases between. Germline V gene data show CDR1 as MDHEN and CDR2 as SYDVKM.